This note documents a single TCR beta chain sequence. Its specific antigen is unknown. Per-base quality was not reported, and no clone a single base away is much larger than it. The library was made by the immunoSEQ multiplex PCR assay. For TCR sequencing, RNA was extracted from every sample and reverse transcribed into cDNA to serve as template. First-strand cDNA was synthesized with SuperScript III using a 2:1 mix of oligo-dT and random hexamers. A synthetic immune receptor repertoire was used to assess amplification bias, and residual bias was removed computationally. The authors processed their data as follows. Raw reads were preprocessed for error removal, and CDR3 was defined according to IMGT conventions as running from the conserved cysteine to phenylalanine. To get clonality, Shannon entropy was normalized by log2 of the number of productive unique TCRs and the result was subtracted from 1. Whether scalp clones were CD4 or CD8 was inferred by matching scalp TCRbeta sequences against CD4 and CD8 repertoires sorted from blood. TCRdb took this table from immuneACCESS and kept in-frame rearrangements with V and J called. Such tables lack part of the clones; where checked against another copy, unresolved V genes explain under half of the gap, and the rest is unexplained. The D gene and trimming were derived from the DNA, and the V and J assignments and clone size from that table. The sample table records a few hundred thousand clones; just over 65% of these occur just once. In total, the top ten clones hold over 1% of the sample.

The data derive from a study of CD8+ T cells in alopecia areata (dated 2018 in TCRdb). Regarding the complete study: Treated patients were enrolled in an open-label pilot trial of oral tofacitinib at 5 to 10 mg twice daily for moderate-to-severe alopecia areata. Patients stayed on tofacitinib for 6 to 18 months and then had 6 months of follow-up off drug so that delayed response and recurrence could be assessed. The SALT score, which quantifies the percentage of affected scalp surface area, was used to measure disease severity in treated patients. High-throughput TCRbeta sequencing was used to examine T cell clonal expansion in alopecia areata in both the C3H/HeJ mouse model and human patients. On the human side, TCRbeta sequencing was run on scalp tissue and on sorted CD4+ and CD8+ peripheral blood T cells from healthy controls and from alopecia areata patients with either patchy or totalis/universalis disease. Biopsies were taken from tofacitinib-treated patients at baseline and at 4 and 24 weeks of treatment, and a later scalp biopsy was taken in several of the tofacitinib-treated patients. Scalp clonality was compared among normal scalp (n=4), patchy alopecia areata scalp (n=8), and alopecia totalis/universalis scalp (n=8). The RNA source kit depended on sample type: the PAXgene miRNA kit for fixed scalp, the miRNeasy kit for PBMCs, and the RNeasy kit for mouse skin. TCRbeta CDR3 regions were amplified by immunoSEQ multiplex PCR using 35 Vbeta forward and 13 Jbeta reverse primers. The research as a whole found: Resident alphabeta T cells in normal human skin are also sequenced, complicating scalp TCR repertoire analysis, unlike mouse skin dominated by gammadelta T cells. Many expanded lesional clones were found to persist in scalp and blood during tofacitinib treatment, and relapse after treatment cessation may be partly explained by this persistence. Shared TCR sequences between patients were less evident than in mice, which may be partly attributable to HLA diversity in the patient population. Because the treated cohort was small and included a single nonresponder, larger studies are needed to assess links between baseline CD8+ expansion and response. Compared with normal scalp, lesional scalp had higher clonality and more expanded CD8+ clones, particularly in alopecia totalis/universalis, a pattern that suggests antigenic drive. Tofacitinib significantly lowered scalp clonality and the number of expanded CD8+ clones among the top 100 scalp clones.

The treatment or condition label corresponds to: oral pan-JAK inhibitor, 5-10 mg twice daily. Lesional scalp punch biopsies and peripheral blood were obtained from alopecia areata patients. After PBMCs were isolated by density centrifugation and stained for CD3, CD4 and CD8, a FACSAria was used to sort CD4+ and CD8+ T cells. Taken from cysteine to phenylalanine, the CDR3 has 14 residues. Just the 42-base CDR3 DNA is kept, in frame starting at base 1. The V end loses 3 bases and the J end loses 7 bases, and a stretch of 15 bases separates them. The germline V gene gives CDR1 as SNHLY and CDR2 as FYNNEI.

This receptor was identified in a human donor with alopecia areata. The sequencing here drew on CD4+ T cells sorted from blood, taken around week 44, from a patient treated with tofacitinib. The chain is made from TRBV2 and TRBJ1-2; TRBD1 is a possible D gene, resting on 6 matching bases. The nucleotides are TGTGCCAGCAGTGATTCTGGGGGGCGCGGTGGCTACACCTTC. This sequence encodes CASSDSGGRGGYTF.